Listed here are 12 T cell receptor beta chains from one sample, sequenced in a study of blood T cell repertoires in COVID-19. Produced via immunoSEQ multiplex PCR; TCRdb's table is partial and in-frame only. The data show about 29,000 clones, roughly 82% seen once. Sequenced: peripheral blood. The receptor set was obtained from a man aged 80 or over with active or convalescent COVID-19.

The CDR3 DNA reads TGTGCCAGCAGCTCTACTTTGGCTAGTGGATTCACAGATACGCAGTATTTT. Its protein is CASSSTLASGFTDTQYF. This chain uses TRBV14 with TRBJ2-3, with D hard to call. V lost 5 bases, J lost 2 bases, and 20 bases lay in between. Germline CDR1 SGHDN, CDR2 FVKESK. This CDR3 has 17 residues.

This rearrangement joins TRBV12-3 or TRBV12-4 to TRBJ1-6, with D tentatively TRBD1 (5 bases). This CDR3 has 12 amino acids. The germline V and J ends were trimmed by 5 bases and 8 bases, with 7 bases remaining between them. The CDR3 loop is CASSRRDSPLHF. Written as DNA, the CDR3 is TGTGCCAGCAGTCGCAGGGATTCACCCCTCCACTTT.

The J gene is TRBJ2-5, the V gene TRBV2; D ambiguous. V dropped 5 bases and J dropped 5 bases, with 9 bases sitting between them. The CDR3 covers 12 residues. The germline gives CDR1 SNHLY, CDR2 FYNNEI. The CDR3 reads CASSRSWETQYF. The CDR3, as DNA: TGTGCCAGCAGTCGGTCCTGGGAGACCCAGTACTTC.

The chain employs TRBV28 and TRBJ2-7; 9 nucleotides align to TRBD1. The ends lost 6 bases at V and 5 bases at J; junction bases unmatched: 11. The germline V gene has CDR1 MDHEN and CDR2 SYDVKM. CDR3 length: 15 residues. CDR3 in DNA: TGTGCCAGCAGCCCAGCCGGGACAGGGAACCACGAGCAGTACTTC. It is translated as CASSPAGTGNHEQYF.

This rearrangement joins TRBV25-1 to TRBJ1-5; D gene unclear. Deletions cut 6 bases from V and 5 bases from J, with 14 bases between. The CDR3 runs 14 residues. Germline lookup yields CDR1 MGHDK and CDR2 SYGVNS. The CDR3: CASSPSGSDQPQHF. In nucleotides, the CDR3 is TGTGCCAGCAGCCCCTCCGGGAGTGATCAGCCCCAGCATTTT.

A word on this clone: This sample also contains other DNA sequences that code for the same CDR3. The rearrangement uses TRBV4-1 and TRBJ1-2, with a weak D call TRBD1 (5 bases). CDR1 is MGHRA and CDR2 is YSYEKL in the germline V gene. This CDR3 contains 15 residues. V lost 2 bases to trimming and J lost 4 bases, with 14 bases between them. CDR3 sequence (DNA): TGCGCCAGCAGCCAATCTTCTACAGGTGCCTATGGCTACACCTTC. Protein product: CASSQSSTGAYGYTF.

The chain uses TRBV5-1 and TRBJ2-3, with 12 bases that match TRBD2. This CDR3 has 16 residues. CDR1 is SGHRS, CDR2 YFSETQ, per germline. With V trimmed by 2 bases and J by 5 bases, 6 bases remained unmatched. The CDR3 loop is CASSFRLAGGVDTQYF. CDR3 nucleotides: TGCGCCAGCAGCTTCCGTCTAGCGGGAGGGGTAGATACGCAGTATTTT.

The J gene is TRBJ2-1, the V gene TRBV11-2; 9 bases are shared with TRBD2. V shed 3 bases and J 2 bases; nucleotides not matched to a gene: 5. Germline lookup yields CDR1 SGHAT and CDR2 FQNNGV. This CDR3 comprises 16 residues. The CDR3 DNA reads TGTGCCAGCAGCTTCCGACTAGCGGATGCCTACAATGAGCAGTTCTTC. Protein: CASSFRLADAYNEQFF.

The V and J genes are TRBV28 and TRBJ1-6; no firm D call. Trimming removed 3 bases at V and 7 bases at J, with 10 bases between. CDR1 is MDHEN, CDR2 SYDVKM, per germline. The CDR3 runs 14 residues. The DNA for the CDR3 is TGTGCCAGCAGTTTCGAGGCTGAAAATTCACCCCTCCACTTT. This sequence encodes CASSFEAENSPLHF.

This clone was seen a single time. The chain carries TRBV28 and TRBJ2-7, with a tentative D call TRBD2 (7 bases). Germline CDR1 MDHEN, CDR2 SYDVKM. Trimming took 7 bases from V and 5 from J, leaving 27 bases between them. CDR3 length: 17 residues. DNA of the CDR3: TGTGCCAGCACCGGCTTTGGGACATCCAGCGGGGCGGACGAGCAGTACTTC. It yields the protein CASTGFGTSSGADEQYF.

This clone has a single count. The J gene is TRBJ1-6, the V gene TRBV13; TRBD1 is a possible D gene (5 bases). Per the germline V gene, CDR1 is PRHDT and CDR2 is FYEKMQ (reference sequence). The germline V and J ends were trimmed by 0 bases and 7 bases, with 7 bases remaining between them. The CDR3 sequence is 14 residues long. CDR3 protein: CASSLGRQNSPLHF. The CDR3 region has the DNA TGTGCCAGCAGCTTAGGCAGACAGAATTCACCCCTCCACTTT.

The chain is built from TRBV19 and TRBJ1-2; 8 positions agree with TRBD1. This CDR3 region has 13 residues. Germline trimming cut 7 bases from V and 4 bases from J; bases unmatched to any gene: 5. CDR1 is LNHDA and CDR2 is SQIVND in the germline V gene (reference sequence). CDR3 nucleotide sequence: TGTGCCAGTACCCAAGGGACAGGCTATGGCTACACCTTC. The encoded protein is CASTQGTGYGYTF.